This T cell receptor (beta chain) was profiled in a study of blood T cell repertoires in COVID-19. Study-wide context: Specimens from acute and convalescent COVID-19 originated in the United States, Italy and Spain. Sample material is recorded as cDNA or gDNA derived from T cells, B-cell-depleted T cells, or PBMCs.

CDR3 length: 13 amino acids. CDR1 and CDR2 (germline): SNHLY, FYNNEI. With 2 bases removed from V and 0 bases from J, the gap between germline ends came to 4 bases. Original analysis: Scientists estimated how many nucleated cells there were by amplifying reference gene primers. Sequencing used immunoSEQ multiplex PCR; TCRdb keeps in-frame clones, though not all of them. V and J calls and clone size come straight from that table; D and trimming were deduced from the DNA. The table lists about 190,000 clones, more than 75% of them singletons. The receptor's source is a man between 40 and 49 years old with active or convalescent COVID-19. The chain employs TRBV2 and TRBJ1-1; D remains unclear. Material: peripheral blood. The CDR3 DNA sequence: TGTGCCAGCAGTGAATATTTGAACACTGAAGCTTTCTTT. Translating it yields CASSEYLNTEAFF.